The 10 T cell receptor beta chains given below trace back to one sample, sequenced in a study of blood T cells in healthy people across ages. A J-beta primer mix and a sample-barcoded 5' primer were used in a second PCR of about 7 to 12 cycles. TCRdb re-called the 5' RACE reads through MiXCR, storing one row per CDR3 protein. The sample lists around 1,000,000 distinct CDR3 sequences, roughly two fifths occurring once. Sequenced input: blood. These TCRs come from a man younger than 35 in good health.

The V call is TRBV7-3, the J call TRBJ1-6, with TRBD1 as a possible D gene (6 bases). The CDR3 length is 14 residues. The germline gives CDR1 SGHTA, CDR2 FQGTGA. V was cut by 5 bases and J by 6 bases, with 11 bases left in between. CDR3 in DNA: TGTGCCAGCAGCCTCGACAGGTTTAATTCACCCCTCCACTTT. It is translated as CASSLDRFNSPLHF.

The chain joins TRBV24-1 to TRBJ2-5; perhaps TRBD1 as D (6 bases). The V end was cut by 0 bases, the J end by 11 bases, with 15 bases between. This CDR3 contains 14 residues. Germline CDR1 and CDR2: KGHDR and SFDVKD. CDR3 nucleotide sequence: TGTGCCACCAGTGATTTGGGACTCCCAGGGGTGCAGTACTTC. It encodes CATSDLGLPGVQYF.

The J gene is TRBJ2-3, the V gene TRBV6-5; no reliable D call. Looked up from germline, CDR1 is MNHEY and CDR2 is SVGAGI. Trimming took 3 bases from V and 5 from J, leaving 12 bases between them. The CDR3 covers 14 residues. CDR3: CASSYYRRGDTQYF. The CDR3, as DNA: TGTGCCAGCAGTTATTATAGACGCGGAGATACGCAGTATTTT.

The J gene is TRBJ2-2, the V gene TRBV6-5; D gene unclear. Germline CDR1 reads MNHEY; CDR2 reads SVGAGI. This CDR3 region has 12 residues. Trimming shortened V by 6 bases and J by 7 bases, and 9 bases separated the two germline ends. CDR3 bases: TGTGCCAGCAGCCGAAGCCGCGGGGAGCTGTTTTTT. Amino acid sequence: CASSRSRGELFF.

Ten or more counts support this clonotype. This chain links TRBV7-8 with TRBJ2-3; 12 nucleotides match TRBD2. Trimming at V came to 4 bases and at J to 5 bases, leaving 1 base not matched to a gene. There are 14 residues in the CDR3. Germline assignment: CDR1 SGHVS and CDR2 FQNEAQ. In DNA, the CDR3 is TGTGCCAGCAGCTCGACTAGCGGGAGAGATACGCAGTATTTT. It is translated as CASSSTSGRDTQYF. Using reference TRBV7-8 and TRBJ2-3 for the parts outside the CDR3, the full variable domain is GAGVSQSPRYKVAKRGQDVALRCDPISGHVSLFWYQQALGQGPEFLTYFQNEAQLDKSGLPSDRFFAERPEGSVSTLKIQRTQQEDSAVYLCASSSTSGRDTQYFGPGTRLTVL.

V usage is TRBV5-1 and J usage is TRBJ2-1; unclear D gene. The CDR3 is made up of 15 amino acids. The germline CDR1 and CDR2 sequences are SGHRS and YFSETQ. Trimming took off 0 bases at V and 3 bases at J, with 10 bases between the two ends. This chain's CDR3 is CASSLDNPVYNEQFF. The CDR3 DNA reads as TGCGCCAGCAGCTTGGACAATCCAGTCTACAATGAGCAGTTCTTC.

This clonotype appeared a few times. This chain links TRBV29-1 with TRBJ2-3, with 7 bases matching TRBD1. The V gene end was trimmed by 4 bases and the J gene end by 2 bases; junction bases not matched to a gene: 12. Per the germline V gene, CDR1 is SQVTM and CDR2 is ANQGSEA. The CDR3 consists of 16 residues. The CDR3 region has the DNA TGCAGCGTTGGAGCCCCCCGGGACAGCGACACAGATACGCAGTATTTT. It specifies CSVGAPRDSDTDTQYF.

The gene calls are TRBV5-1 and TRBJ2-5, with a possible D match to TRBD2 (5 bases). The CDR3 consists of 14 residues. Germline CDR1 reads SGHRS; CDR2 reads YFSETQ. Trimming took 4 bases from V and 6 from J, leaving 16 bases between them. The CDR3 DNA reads TGCGCCAGCAGCGTGACTATCTCGGGTAAGACCCAGTACTTC. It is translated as CASSVTISGKTQYF.

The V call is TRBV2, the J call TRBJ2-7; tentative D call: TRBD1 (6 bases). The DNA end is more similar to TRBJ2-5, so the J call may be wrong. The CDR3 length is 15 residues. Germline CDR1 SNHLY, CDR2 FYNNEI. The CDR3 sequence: CASSRDKGLTETQYF. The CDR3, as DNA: TGTGCCAGCAGTAGGGACAAGGGATTGACAGAGACCCAGTACTTC.

In nucleotides, the CDR3 is TGTGCCAGCAGCTTGCCCGGGACAGGGGGCTACAATCAGCCCCAGCATTTT. Translated, it gives CASSLPGTGGYNQPQHF. This chain links TRBV7-2 with TRBJ1-5; 12 bases map to TRBD1. Germline CDR1 is SGHTA and CDR2 is FQGNSA. The CDR3 totals 17 residues. Trimming removed 3 bases from V and 3 bases from J; junction bases left unmatched: 6.